The 13 T cell receptor beta chains in this list originate from one sample, sequenced in a study of OX40 agonist ivuxolimab in advanced cancers. Clones were read by immunoSEQ multiplex PCR, and TCRdb kept only the in-frame ones, dropping some. The data hold approximately 62,000 clones, with approximately 92% observed a single time. The starting material was CD4+ or CD8+ T cells sorted from blood, obtained in a trial of the OX40 agonist ivuxolimab. The receptors stem from an adult with an advanced solid tumor such as melanoma, head and neck, liver or kidney cancer.

The chain couples TRBV5-6 to TRBJ1-4, with a weak D call TRBD1 (5 bases). V gave up 2 bases and J gave up 6 bases, with 17 bases separating them. Germline lookup yields CDR1 SGHDT and CDR2 YYEEEE. The CDR3 sequence is 16 residues long. As DNA, the CDR3 is TGTGCCAGCAGCTTAGACCCTAGGGGCGGGGATGAAAAACTGTTTTTT. Translation: CASSLDPRGGDEKLFF.

The V gene is TRBV9, the J gene TRBJ2-7; TRBD1 agrees at 12 bases. The CDR3 totals 15 residues. CDR1 is SGDLS and CDR2 is YYNGEE in the germline V gene. V lost 3 bases to trimming and J lost 3 bases; unmatched junction nucleotides: 4. The CDR3 loop is CASSGGQGANYEQYF. In nucleotides, the CDR3 is TGTGCCAGCAGCGGGGGACAGGGGGCAAACTACGAGCAGTACTTC.

The rearrangement joins TRBV18 to TRBJ2-3; 8 bases are shared with TRBD1. Germline V gene lookup returns CDR1 KGHSH and CDR2 LQKENI. This CDR3 spans 15 amino acids. J lost 6 bases, V lost 3 bases, and 8 bases had no gene match. In nucleotides, the CDR3 is TGTGCCAGCTCACCTGGGGACAGGCCCCCCGATACGCAGTATTTT. Its protein is CASSPGDRPPDTQYF.

The CDR3 DNA follows: TGCGCCAGCAGCCAAGAGAGTGGAGAAAAACTGTTTTTT. Residues: CASSQESGEKLFF. This chain connects TRBV4-1 to TRBJ1-4; D is unresolved. Trimming removed 0 bases from V and 8 bases from J, with 7 bases in between. The CDR3 is 13 amino acids. Germline CDR1 is MGHRA and CDR2 is YSYEKL.

V usage is TRBV10-3 and J usage is TRBJ2-1; TRBD2 matches 10 bases. The germline V gene has CDR1 ENHRY and CDR2 SYGVKD. The CDR3 extends over 16 amino acids. V shed 5 bases and J 9 bases; nucleotides not matched to a gene: 13. CDR3 region: CAISQIGLAGDSEQFF. CDR3 coding DNA: TGTGCCATCAGTCAGATTGGGCTAGCGGGAGATTCTGAGCAGTTCTTC.

J is TRBJ2-7 and V is TRBV19, with 9 bases aligning to TRBD1. Trimming took 6 bases from V and 3 from J; bases not matched to a gene: 3. Germline CDR1 LNHDA, CDR2 SQIVND (reference sequence). CDR3 size: 13 residues. CDR3 nucleotide sequence: TGTGCCAGTAGCTGGGGACAGGGCTACGAGCAGTACTTC. Protein sequence: CASSWGQGYEQYF.

This rearrangement joins TRBV6-1 to TRBJ2-7; 7 nucleotides line up with TRBD1. Germline V CDR1 and CDR2: MNHNS, SASEGT. Germline trimming cut 6 bases from V and 3 bases from J; bases unmatched to any gene: 8. The CDR3 runs 14 residues. Here the CDR3 reads CASSPGTDVYEQYF. As DNA, the CDR3 is TGTGCCAGCAGCCCCGGGACAGACGTCTACGAGCAGTACTTC.

The chain couples TRBV5-4 to TRBJ2-7; tentative D call: TRBD1 (6 bases). From germline, CDR1 is SGHNT and CDR2 YYREEE (reference sequence). The CDR3 contains 14 residues. Trimming took 0 bases from V and 5 from J, leaving 12 bases between them. The CDR3 loop reads CASSLDITGNEQYF. The CDR3 nucleotides read TGTGCCAGCAGCTTGGATATTACAGGGAACGAGCAGTACTTC.

The rearrangement joins TRBV19 to TRBJ1-5; a weak D match, TRBD1 (6 bases). The germline V and J ends were trimmed by 7 bases and 7 bases, with 17 bases remaining between them. CDR1 LNHDA and CDR2 SQIVND come from the germline V gene (reference sequence). This CDR3 is 14 amino acids long. CDR3 nucleotides: TGTGCCAGTAAGGGCCGGGGGCCGGTACAGCCCCAGCATTTT. Its translation: CASKGRGPVQPQHF.

The sample holds one count of this clone. The chain combines TRBV7-2 with TRBJ2-5, with a tentative D call TRBD2 (6 bases). V was pared by 5 bases and J by 5 bases, with 18 bases between. This CDR3 has 15 amino acids. Germline V CDR1 and CDR2: SGHTA, FQGNSA. The chain's CDR3 is CASSTGTGTWETQYF. For the CDR3, the DNA is TGTGCCAGCAGCACCGGGACTGGGACTTGGGAGACCCAGTACTTC.

This sequence joins TRBV4-1 and TRBJ1-1; no clear D. V lost 3 bases, J lost 2 bases, and 13 bases lay in between. Germline loops: CDR1 MGHRA, CDR2 YSYEKL. The CDR3 contains 15 residues. As DNA, the CDR3 is TGCGCCAGCAGCCACCCGGTGGGCCCAAACACTGAAGCTTTCTTT. Its protein is CASSHPVGPNTEAFF.

The DNA for the CDR3 is TGTGCCAGCTCACCGGTGTCTTCAGGGGAGACCCAGTACTTC. Translating it yields CASSPVSSGETQYF. The chain employs TRBV18 and TRBJ2-5, with a tentative D call TRBD1 (5 bases). V shed 3 bases and J shed 5 bases, with 13 bases lying between them. Germline CDR1 and CDR2: KGHSH and LQKENI. The CDR3 length is 14 residues. The full variable domain, with the rest looked up from reference TRBV18 and TRBJ2-5, is NAGVMQNPRHLVRRRGQEARLRCSPMKGHSHVYWYRQLPEEGLKFMVYLQKENIIDESGMPKERFSAEFPKEGPSILRIQQVVRGDSAAYFCASSPVSSGETQYFGPGTRLLVL.

CDR3 in DNA: TGTGCTAGTGGTTTTCTTCCAGGCCTCGCGAACACCGGGGAGCTGTTTTTT. Translated, it gives CASGFLPGLANTGELFF. The chain carries TRBV12-5 and TRBJ2-2; D is undetermined. This CDR3 comprises 17 residues. CDR1 is LGHNT and CDR2 is FRNRAP in the germline V gene. V dropped 3 bases and J dropped 0 bases, with 14 bases sitting between them.